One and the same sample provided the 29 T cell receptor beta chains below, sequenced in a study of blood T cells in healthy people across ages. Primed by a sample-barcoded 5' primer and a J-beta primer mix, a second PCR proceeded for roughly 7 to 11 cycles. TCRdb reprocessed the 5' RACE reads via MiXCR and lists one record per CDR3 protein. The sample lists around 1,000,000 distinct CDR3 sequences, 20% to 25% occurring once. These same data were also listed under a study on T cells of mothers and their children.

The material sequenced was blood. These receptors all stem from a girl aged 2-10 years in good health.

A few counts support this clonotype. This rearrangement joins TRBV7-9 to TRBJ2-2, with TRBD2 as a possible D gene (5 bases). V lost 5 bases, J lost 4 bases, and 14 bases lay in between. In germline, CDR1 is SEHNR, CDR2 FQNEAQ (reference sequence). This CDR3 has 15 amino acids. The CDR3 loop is CASSPSERITGELFF. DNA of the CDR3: TGTGCCAGCAGCCCCTCGGAGCGGATCACCGGGGAGCTGTTTTTT. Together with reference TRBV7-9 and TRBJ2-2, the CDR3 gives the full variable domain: DTGVSQNPRHKITKRGQNVTFRCDPISEHNRLYWYRQTLGQGPEFLTYFQNEAQLEKSRLLSDRFSAERPKGSFSTLEIQRTEQGDSAMYLCASSPSERITGELFFGEGSRLTVL.

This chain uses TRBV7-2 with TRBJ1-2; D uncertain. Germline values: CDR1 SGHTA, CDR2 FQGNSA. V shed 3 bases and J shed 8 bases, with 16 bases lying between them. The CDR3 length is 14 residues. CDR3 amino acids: CASSLAGPRRGYTF. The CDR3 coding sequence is TGTGCCAGCAGCTTGGCTGGGCCCCGACGGGGCTACACCTTC.

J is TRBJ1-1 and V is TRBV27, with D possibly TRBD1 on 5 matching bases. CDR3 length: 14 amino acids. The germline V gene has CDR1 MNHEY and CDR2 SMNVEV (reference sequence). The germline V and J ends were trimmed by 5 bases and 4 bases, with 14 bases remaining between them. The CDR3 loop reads CASSVGGALTEAFF. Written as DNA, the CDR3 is TGTGCCAGCAGTGTCGGGGGAGCCCTCACTGAAGCTTTCTTT.

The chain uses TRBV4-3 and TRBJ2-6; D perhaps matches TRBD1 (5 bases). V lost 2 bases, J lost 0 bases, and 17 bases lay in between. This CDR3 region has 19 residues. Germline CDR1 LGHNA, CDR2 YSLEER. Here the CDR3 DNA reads TGCGCCAGCAGCCAAAGTCAATGGTCCAGGGCCTCTGGGGCCAACGTCCTGACTTTC. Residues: CASSQSQWSRASGANVLTF.

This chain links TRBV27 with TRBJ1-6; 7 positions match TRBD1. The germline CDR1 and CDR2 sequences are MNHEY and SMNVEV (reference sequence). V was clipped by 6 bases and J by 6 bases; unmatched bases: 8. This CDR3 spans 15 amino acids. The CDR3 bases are TGTGCCAGCAGCTCGGGACAGACCGCTAATTCACCCCTCCACTTT. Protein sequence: CASSSGQTANSPLHF.

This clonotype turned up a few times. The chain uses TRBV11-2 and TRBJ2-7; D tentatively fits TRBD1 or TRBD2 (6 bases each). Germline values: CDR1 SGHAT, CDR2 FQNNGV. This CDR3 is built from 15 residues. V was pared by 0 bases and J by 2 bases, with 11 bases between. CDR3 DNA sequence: TGTGCCAGCAGCTTAGACCCCGGGGGCGCCTACGAGCAGTACTTC. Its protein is CASSLDPGGAYEQYF.

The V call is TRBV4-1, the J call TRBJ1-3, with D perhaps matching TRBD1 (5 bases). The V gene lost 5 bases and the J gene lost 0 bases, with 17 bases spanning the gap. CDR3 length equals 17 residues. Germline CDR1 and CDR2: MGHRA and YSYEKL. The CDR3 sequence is CASSGPTGPSSGNTIYF. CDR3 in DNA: TGCGCCAGCAGCGGGCCAACAGGTCCCAGCTCTGGAAACACCATATATTTT.

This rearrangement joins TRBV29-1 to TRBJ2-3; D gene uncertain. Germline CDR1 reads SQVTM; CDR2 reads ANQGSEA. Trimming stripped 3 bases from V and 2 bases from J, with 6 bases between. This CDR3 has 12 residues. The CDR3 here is CSVDPPTDTQYF. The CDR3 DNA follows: TGCAGCGTTGATCCTCCCACAGATACGCAGTATTTT.

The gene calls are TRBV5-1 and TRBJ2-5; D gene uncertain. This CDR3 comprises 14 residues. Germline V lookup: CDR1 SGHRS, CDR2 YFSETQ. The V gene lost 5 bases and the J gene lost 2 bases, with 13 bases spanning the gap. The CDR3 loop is CASRPLSIQETQYF. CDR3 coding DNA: TGCGCCAGCAGGCCCCTTTCGATTCAAGAGACCCAGTACTTC.

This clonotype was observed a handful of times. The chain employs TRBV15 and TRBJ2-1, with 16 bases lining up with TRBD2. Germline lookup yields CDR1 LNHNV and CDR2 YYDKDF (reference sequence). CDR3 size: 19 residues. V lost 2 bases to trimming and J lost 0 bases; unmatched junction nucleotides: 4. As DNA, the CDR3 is TGTGCCACCAGCAGACCGGGACTAGCGGGAGGGAGCTCCTACAATGAGCAGTTCTTC. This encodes CATSRPGLAGGSSYNEQFF.

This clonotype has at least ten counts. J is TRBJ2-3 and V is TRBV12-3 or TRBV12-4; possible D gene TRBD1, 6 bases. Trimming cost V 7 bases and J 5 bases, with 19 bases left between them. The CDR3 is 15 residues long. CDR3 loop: CASTSGTILGDTQYF. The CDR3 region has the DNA TGTGCCAGCACCTCGGGGACAATCTTGGGAGATACGCAGTATTTT.

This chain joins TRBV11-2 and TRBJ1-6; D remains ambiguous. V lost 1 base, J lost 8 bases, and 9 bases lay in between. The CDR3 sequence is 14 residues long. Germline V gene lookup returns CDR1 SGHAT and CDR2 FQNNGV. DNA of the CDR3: TGTGCCAGCAGCTTAGCAGGCGAATATTCACCCCTCCACTTT. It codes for CASSLAGEYSPLHF.

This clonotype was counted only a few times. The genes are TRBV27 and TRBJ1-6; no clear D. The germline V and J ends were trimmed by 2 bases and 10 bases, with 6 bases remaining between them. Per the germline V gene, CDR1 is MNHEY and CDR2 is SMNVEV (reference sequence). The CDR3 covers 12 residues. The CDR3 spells CASSLLQSPLHF. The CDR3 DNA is TGTGCCAGCAGTTTACTACAGTCACCCCTCCACTTT.

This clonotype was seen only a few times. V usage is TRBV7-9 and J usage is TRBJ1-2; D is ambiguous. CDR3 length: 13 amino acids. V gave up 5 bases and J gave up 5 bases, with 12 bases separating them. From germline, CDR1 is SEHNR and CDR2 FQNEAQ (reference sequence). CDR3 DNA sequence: TGTGCCAGCAGCCCCCCGACTGGATATGGCTACACCTTC. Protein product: CASSPPTGYGYTF.

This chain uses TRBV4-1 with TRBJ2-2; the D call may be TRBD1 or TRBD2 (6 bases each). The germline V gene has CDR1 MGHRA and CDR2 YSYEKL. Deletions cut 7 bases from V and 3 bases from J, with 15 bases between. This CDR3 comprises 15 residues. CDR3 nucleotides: TGCGCCAGCAAGGGGGAACTAGCCGACACCGGGGAGCTGTTTTTT. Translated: CASKGELADTGELFF.

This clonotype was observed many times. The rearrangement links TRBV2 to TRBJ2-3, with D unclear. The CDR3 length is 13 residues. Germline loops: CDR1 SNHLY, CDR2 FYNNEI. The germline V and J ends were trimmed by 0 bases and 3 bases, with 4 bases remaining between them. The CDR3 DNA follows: TGTGCCAGCAGTGAAGCGGGGACAGATACGCAGTATTTT. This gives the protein CASSEAGTDTQYF.

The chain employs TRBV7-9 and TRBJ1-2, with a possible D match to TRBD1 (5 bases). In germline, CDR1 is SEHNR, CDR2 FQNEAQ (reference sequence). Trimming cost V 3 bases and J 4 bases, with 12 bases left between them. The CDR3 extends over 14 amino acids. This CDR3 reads CASSFDSEIYGYTF. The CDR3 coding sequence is TGTGCCAGCAGCTTTGACAGCGAAATCTATGGCTACACCTTC.

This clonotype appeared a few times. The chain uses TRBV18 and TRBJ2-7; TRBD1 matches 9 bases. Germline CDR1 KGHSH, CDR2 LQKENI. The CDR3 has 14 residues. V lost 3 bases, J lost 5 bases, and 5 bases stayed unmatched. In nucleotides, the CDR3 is TGTGCCAGCTCACCGGGACAGGGTGAAGACGAGCAGTACTTC. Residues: CASSPGQGEDEQYF.

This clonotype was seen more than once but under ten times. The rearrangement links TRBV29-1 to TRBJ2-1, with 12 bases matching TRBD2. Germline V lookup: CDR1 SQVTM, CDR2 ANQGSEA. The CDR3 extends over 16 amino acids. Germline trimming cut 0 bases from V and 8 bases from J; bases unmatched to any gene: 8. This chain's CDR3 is CSVEDTLAGGPDEQFF. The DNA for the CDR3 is TGCAGCGTTGAAGATACTCTAGCGGGGGGGCCCGATGAGCAGTTCTTC.

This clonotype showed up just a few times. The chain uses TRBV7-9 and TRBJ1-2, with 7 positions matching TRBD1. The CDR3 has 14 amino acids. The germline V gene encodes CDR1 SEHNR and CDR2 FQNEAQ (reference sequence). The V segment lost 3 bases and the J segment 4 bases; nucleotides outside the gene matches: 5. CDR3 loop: CASSFGTEIYGYTF. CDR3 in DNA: TGTGCCAGCAGCTTCGGGACAGAGATCTATGGCTACACCTTC.

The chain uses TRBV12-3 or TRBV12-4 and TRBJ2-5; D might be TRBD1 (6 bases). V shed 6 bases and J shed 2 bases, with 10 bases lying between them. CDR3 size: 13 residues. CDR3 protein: CASRSDRQETQYF. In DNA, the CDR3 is TGTGCCAGCAGATCGGACAGACAAGAGACCCAGTACTTC.

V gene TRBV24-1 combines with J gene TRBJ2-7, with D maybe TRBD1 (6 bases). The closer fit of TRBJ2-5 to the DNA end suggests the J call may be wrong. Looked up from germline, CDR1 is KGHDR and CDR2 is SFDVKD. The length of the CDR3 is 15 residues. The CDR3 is CATSDWDTFQETQYF. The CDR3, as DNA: TGTGCCACCAGTGATTGGGACACCTTCCAAGAGACCCAGTACTTC.

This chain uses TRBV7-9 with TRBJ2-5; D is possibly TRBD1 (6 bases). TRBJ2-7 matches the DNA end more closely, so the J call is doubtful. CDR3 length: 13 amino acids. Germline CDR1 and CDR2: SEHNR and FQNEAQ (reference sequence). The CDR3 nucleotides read TGTGCCAGCAGCCTCAGGGGTCTTGACGAGCAGTACTTC. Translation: CASSLRGLDEQYF.

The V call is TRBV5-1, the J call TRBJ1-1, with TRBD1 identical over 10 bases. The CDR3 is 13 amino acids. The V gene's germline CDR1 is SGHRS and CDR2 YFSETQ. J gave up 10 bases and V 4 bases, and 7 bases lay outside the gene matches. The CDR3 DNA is TGCGCCAGCAGCGGCCGGGACAGGGGTGGAGCTTTCTTT. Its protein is CASSGRDRGGAFF.

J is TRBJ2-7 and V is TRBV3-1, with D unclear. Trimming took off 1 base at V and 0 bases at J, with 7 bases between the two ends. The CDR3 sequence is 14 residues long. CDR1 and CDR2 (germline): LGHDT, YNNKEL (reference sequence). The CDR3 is CASSQARSSYEQYF. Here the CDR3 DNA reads TGTGCCAGCAGCCAAGCCAGAAGCTCCTACGAGCAGTACTTC.

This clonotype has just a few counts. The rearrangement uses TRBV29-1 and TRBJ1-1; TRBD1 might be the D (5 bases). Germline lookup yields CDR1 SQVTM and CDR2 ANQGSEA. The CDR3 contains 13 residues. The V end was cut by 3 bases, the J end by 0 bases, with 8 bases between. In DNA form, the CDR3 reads TGCAGCGTTGAGGTAGGGGTGAACACTGAAGCTTTCTTT. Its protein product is CSVEVGVNTEAFF.

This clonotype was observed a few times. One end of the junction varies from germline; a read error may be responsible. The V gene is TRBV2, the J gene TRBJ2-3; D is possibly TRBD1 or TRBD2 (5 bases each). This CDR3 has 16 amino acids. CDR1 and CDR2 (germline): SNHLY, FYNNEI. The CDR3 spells CASREGTDLITDTQYF. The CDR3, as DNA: TGTGCCAGCAGAGAAGGGACGGATTTGATCACAGATACGCAGTATTTT.

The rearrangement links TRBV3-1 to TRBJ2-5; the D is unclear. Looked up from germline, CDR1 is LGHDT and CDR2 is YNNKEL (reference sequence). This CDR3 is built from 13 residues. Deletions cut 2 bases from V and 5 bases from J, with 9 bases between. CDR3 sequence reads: CASSQRSRETQYF. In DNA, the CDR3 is TGTGCCAGCAGCCAACGCAGTCGGGAGACCCAGTACTTC.

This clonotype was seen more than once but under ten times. The CDR3 sequence: CASSPPGQGGTGGYTF. The CDR3 region has the DNA TGTGCCAGCAGTCCACCGGGACAGGGGGGTACAGGCGGCTACACCTTC. V gene TRBV5-6 combines with J gene TRBJ1-2; TRBD1 matches at 11 bases. This CDR3 region has 16 residues. V was pared by 5 bases and J by 8 bases, with 14 bases of the junction left unmatched. Germline-derived CDR1 and CDR2 are SGHDT and YYEEEE.